This TCR beta chain appears in the sequencing data of a study of shared clonotypes between healthy human individuals. Produced via immunoSEQ multiplex PCR; TCRdb's table is partial and in-frame only. The data contain nearly 2 million clones, around 96% of them singletons. CD8 cells classed as naive were CD45RO-negative and positively selected for CCR7, excluding terminally differentiated effector memory CD45RA+ cells. Trimming cost V 6 bases and J 4 bases, with 16 bases left between them. The germline V gene encodes CDR1 MNHEY and CDR2 SVGAGI. The CDR3 spans 14 residues. The specimen was naive CD8+ T cells sorted from blood. The TCR comes from a man aged 18 to 30 in good health. The chain carries TRBV6-5 and TRBJ2-7, with D possibly matching TRBD1 (5 bases). The CDR3 DNA follows: TGTGCCAGCAGGACCGACCAGGGAATTTACGAGCAGTACTTC. It yields the protein CASRTDQGIYEQYF.